Presented here are 29 T cell receptor beta chains from one specimen sequenced in a study of blood T cell repertoires in COVID-19 (dated by TCRdb to about 2020). Libraries were built with the immunoSEQ multiplex PCR assay. TCRdb obtained this table from immuneACCESS and retained in-frame rearrangements with V and J assigned. These tables miss some clones; where compared with another copy, unresolved V genes account for less than half of the shortfall, and the remainder is unexplained. The sample has some 250,000 clones on record, roughly 86% of them singletons. The ten most abundant clones make up about 3% of the sample. Sample: peripheral blood. The source is a woman between 25 and 40 years old who had recovered from COVID-19.

The V call is TRBV18, the J call TRBJ1-4, with 8 bases matching TRBD1. CDR3 length: 17 residues. V lost 1 base and J lost 8; bases outside the gene matches: 12. The germline gives CDR1 KGHSH, CDR2 LQKENI. The CDR3 nucleotides read TGTGCCAGCTCACCACTCTGGACAGGGAGTGATATAGAAAAACTGTTTTTT. The encoded protein is CASSPLWTGSDIEKLFF. Full variable domain (missing parts from reference TRBV18 and TRBJ1-4): NAGVMQNPRHLVRRRGQEARLRCSPMKGHSHVYWYRQLPEEGLKFMVYLQKENIIDESGMPKERFSAEFPKEGPSILRIQQVVRGDSAAYFCASSPLWTGSDIEKLFFGSGTQLSVL.

The gene calls are TRBV11-2 and TRBJ1-5; D not resolved. The CDR3 totals 13 residues. Germline V CDR1 and CDR2: SGHAT, FQNNGV. V gave up 3 bases and J gave up 1 base, with 4 bases separating them. This chain's CDR3 is CASSFGSNQPQHF. CDR3 DNA: TGTGCCAGCAGCTTCGGGAGCAATCAGCCCCAGCATTTT.

The genes are TRBV7-6 and TRBJ2-5; possibly TRBD2 for D (5 bases). From germline, CDR1 is SGHVS and CDR2 FNYEAQ. The CDR3 totals 18 residues. V gave up 4 bases and J gave up 0 bases, with 21 bases separating them. In DNA, the CDR3 is TGTGCCAGCAGCTCTAACCACCCGGCGGGCCGCAACCAAGAGACCCAGTACTTC. This codes for CASSSNHPAGRNQETQYF. Full variable domain (remainder filled in from reference TRBV7-6 and TRBJ2-5): GAGVSQSPRYKVTKRGQDVALRCDPISGHVSLYWYRQALGQGPEFLTYFNYEAQQDKSGLPNDRFSAERPEGSISTLTIQRTEQRDSAMYRCASSSNHPAGRNQETQYFGPGTRLLVL.

The chain couples TRBV9 to TRBJ2-5; TRBD2 agrees at 11 bases. CDR3 length: 16 residues. V trimming: 3 bases; J trimming: 7 bases; junction bases outside the gene matches: 11. Germline CDR1 and CDR2: SGDLS and YYNGEE. DNA of the CDR3: TGTGCCAGCAGCGCAAGCTTAGCGGGGGGGCCGGGGACCCAGTACTTC. Translation: CASSASLAGGPGTQYF.

V gene TRBV7-2 combines with J gene TRBJ2-5, with D perhaps matching TRBD2 (5 bases). The germline V gene has CDR1 SGHTA and CDR2 FQGNSA. CDR3 size: 16 residues. V was trimmed by 0 bases and J by 2 bases, leaving 13 bases between them. As DNA, the CDR3 is TGTGCCAGCAGCTTAGCGGCAACGGGGTCTCAAGAGACCCAGTACTTC. Translation gives CASSLAATGSQETQYF.

This clone occurred a few times. V gene TRBV14 combines with J gene TRBJ2-1; D possibly corresponds to TRBD2 (7 bases). Germline values: CDR1 SGHDN, CDR2 FVKESK. V shed 1 base and J shed 5 bases, with 12 bases lying between them. There are 15 residues in the CDR3. CDR3 coding DNA: TGTGCCAGCAGCCAAGCCGCGGGGGCTAACAATGAGCAGTTCTTC. This translates into CASSQAAGANNEQFF.

The J gene is TRBJ2-1, the V gene TRBV27; 10 nucleotides align to TRBD2. The CDR3 is 14 amino acids. Germline CDR1 reads MNHEY; CDR2 reads SMNVEV (reference sequence). J gave up 4 bases and V 6 bases, and 3 bases lay outside the gene matches. The CDR3 protein is CASSRLAGYNEQFF. The CDR3 DNA follows: TGTGCCAGCAGCCGACTAGCGGGTTACAATGAGCAGTTCTTC.

The chain uses TRBV3-1 (or the pseudogene TRBV3-2) and TRBJ1-1; D perhaps matches TRBD1 (5 bases). CDR1 and CDR2 from the germline V gene are LGHDT and YNNKEL (reference sequence). Deletions cut 4 bases from V and 1 base from J, with 16 bases between. The CDR3 length is 16 residues. The CDR3 reads CASSPYQGYSNTEAFF. Here the CDR3 DNA reads TGTGCCAGCAGCCCCTACCAGGGATACTCGAACACTGAAGCTTTCTTT.

The sample holds one count of this clone. The V and J genes are TRBV7-6 and TRBJ2-1, with 8 positions matching TRBD1. Germline-derived CDR1 and CDR2 are SGHVS and FNYEAQ. Losses at the gene ends were 6 bases for V and 5 bases for J; bases not matched to a gene: 9. The CDR3 runs to 15 residues. The CDR3 spells CASSRTGGSHNEQFF. CDR3 DNA: TGTGCCAGCAGTCGTACAGGGGGTTCCCACAATGAGCAGTTCTTC.

This clone was observed a few times. The genes are TRBV18 and TRBJ1-2; possibly TRBD1 for D (5 bases). The V gene's germline CDR1 is KGHSH and CDR2 LQKENI. V shed 1 base and J shed 7 bases, with 10 bases lying between them. The CDR3 covers 13 residues. The CDR3 DNA reads as TGTGCCAGCTCACCACGGGGGGAATTTGGCTACACCTTC. The encoded protein is CASSPRGEFGYTF.

V is TRBV6-5 and J is TRBJ2-1, with D maybe TRBD2 (6 bases). V gave up 0 bases and J gave up 12 bases, with 12 bases separating them. Per germline, CDR1 MNHEY and CDR2 SVGAGI. CDR3 size: 13 residues. The DNA for the CDR3 is TGTGCCAGCAGTTACTCGCGATCGGGGGTGCAGTTCTTC. Translating it yields CASSYSRSGVQFF.

There are a few counts of this clone. The chain combines TRBV20-1 with TRBJ1-2, with 9 positions matching TRBD1. CDR1 and CDR2 (germline): DFQATT, SNEGSKA (reference sequence). The V and J ends lost 5 bases and 2 bases, in that order; junction bases with no gene match: 12. CDR3 length: 16 residues. The CDR3 is CSARGPGQGLNYGYTF. The CDR3 region has the DNA TGCAGTGCTCGTGGACCGGGACAGGGATTAAACTATGGCTACACCTTC.

This clone has more than one count but fewer than ten. The chain employs TRBV3-1 (or the pseudogene TRBV3-2) and TRBJ2-1, with TRBD2 identical over 7 bases. Germline trimming cut 0 bases from V and 4 bases from J; bases unmatched to any gene: 9. The CDR3 contains 17 residues. Germline CDR1 LGHDT, CDR2 YNNKEL (reference sequence). In nucleotides, the CDR3 is TGTGCCAGCAGCCAAGATATCAGGACTAGAATATACAATGAGCAGTTCTTC. Its translation is CASSQDIRTRIYNEQFF.

The J gene is TRBJ1-2, the V gene TRBV7-9, with 10 bases identical to TRBD1. V shed 1 base, J shed 5 bases, and the junction held 4 bases outside the gene matches. The CDR3 has 15 residues. Germline CDR1 and CDR2: SEHNR and FQNEAQ (reference sequence). The CDR3 DNA sequence: TGTGCCAGCAGCTTAGGACAGGGGGCAGGGTATGGCTACACCTTC. Translated: CASSLGQGAGYGYTF.

The V and J genes are TRBV7-7 and TRBJ2-1; TRBD2 matches 9 bases. From germline, CDR1 is SSHAT and CDR2 FNYEAQ (reference sequence). This CDR3 spans 16 amino acids. V dropped 1 base and J dropped 6; count of bases not matched to a gene: 7. This chain's CDR3 is CASSLDPAGGRNEQFF. CDR3 DNA: TGTGCCAGCAGCTTAGATCCAGCGGGGGGACGCAATGAGCAGTTCTTC.

This chain joins TRBV5-1 and TRBJ2-1, with 12 bases identical to TRBD2. This CDR3 is 15 amino acids long. CDR1 is SGHRS, CDR2 YFSETQ, per germline. Germline trimming cut 3 bases from V and 10 bases from J; bases unmatched to any gene: 8. CDR3 coding DNA: TGCGCCAGCAGCTGGGCTAGCGGGGGGGCCAGGGAGCAGTTCTTC. Translation: CASSWASGGAREQFF.

The genes are TRBV4-1 and TRBJ2-7, with D unresolved. V shed 1 base and J shed 5 bases, with 12 bases lying between them. Germline assignment: CDR1 MGHRA and CDR2 YSYEKL. The CDR3 has 14 amino acids. The CDR3 protein is CASSQGQVPDEQYF. The CDR3, as DNA: TGCGCCAGCAGCCAAGGGCAGGTTCCCGACGAGCAGTACTTC.

The chain employs TRBV4-1 and TRBJ2-3; TRBD2 matches at 7 bases. The germline gives CDR1 MGHRA, CDR2 YSYEKL. V gave up 1 base and J gave up 8 bases; unmatched junction bases: 12. The CDR3 has 16 residues. CDR3 bases: TGCGCCAGCAGCCAAGGTGGTAGTGGGGAGGGTGGTACGCAGTATTTT. The encoded protein is CASSQGGSGEGGTQYF.

This clone was seen a handful of times. This chain joins TRBV29-1 and TRBJ1-2, with 9 bases that match TRBD1. This CDR3 contains 15 residues. Germline CDR1 is SQVTM and CDR2 is ANQGSEA. V shed 4 bases, J shed 2 bases, and the junction held 8 bases outside the gene matches. The CDR3 is CSVGRGDRENYGYTF. The CDR3 DNA reads TGCAGCGTTGGGAGAGGGGACAGGGAAAACTATGGCTACACCTTC.

The chain joins TRBV5-1 to TRBJ1-2, with a possible D match to TRBD1 (6 bases). The CDR3 sequence is 14 residues long. The germline V and J ends were trimmed by 7 bases and 8 bases, with 21 bases remaining between them. Germline V gene lookup returns CDR1 SGHRS and CDR2 YFSETQ. The CDR3 region has the DNA TGCGCCAGCTCCGTGGACAGCCCGGTTGGCGGCTACACCTTC. Translation gives CASSVDSPVGGYTF.

This chain connects TRBV10-3 to TRBJ2-7; D possibly corresponds to TRBD2 (6 bases). This CDR3 has 14 amino acids. The germline CDR1 and CDR2 sequences are ENHRY and SYGVKD. V was clipped by 3 bases and J by 7 bases, with 16 bases between them. The CDR3, as DNA: TGTGCCATCAGTGATTTGGGGACTCGGGGAGAGCAGTACTTC. It codes for CAISDLGTRGEQYF.

The chain has TRBV5-1 and TRBJ1-3; no reliable D call. This CDR3 spans 16 amino acids. Trimming took off 0 bases at V and 0 bases at J, with 10 bases between the two ends. Germline CDR1 and CDR2: SGHRS and YFSETQ. CDR3 DNA: TGCGCCAGCAGCTTGGCCGGAGGGAGCTCTGGAAACACCATATATTTT. This codes for CASSLAGGSSGNTIYF.

This clone counts as medium-sized. V gene TRBV7-2 combines with J gene TRBJ2-7; TRBD2 agrees at 7 bases. This CDR3 is 16 amino acids long. J lost 3 bases, V lost 1 base, and 9 bases had no gene match. Germline CDR1 SGHTA, CDR2 FQGNSA. The CDR3 here is CASSLVGGGTHYEQYF. CDR3 in DNA: TGTGCCAGCAGCTTAGTTGGGGGGGGGACCCACTACGAGCAGTACTTC.

The chain has TRBV10-2 and TRBJ2-2; 12 bases align to TRBD2. The CDR3 extends over 16 amino acids. With V trimmed by 7 bases and J by 5 bases, 8 bases remained unmatched. The germline gives CDR1 WSHSY, CDR2 SAAADI. The CDR3 region has the DNA TGCGCCAGCACACTTACTAGCGGGGGGACGACCGGGGAGCTGTTTTTT. Its protein product is CASTLTSGGTTGELFF.

The chain employs TRBV9 and TRBJ2-3; 9 bases line up with TRBD1. V dropped 4 bases and J dropped 4; count of bases not matched to a gene: 4. From germline, CDR1 is SGDLS and CDR2 YYNGEE. This CDR3 is 14 amino acids long. This CDR3 reads CASSRGQGPDTQYF. As DNA, the CDR3 is TGTGCCAGCAGCCGGGGACAGGGTCCAGATACGCAGTATTTT. Filled out from reference TRBV9 and TRBJ2-3, the complete variable domain reads DSGVTQTPKHLITATGQRVTLRCSPRSGDLSVYWYQQSLDQGLQFLIQYYNGEERAKGNILERFSAQQFPDLHSELNLSSLELGDSALYFCASSRGQGPDTQYFGPGTRLTVL.

The chain couples TRBV10-1 to TRBJ2-3; D remains unclear. Deletions cut 4 bases from V and 7 bases from J, with 6 bases between. Per germline, CDR1 WNHNN and CDR2 SYGVQD (reference sequence). The CDR3 spans 11 residues. This CDR3 reads CASSAKNTQYF. Here the CDR3 DNA reads TGCGCCAGCAGTGCTAAAAATACGCAGTATTTT.

The chain links TRBV6-2 or TRBV6-3 to TRBJ1-1; TRBD1 agrees at 7 bases. V lost 5 bases and J lost 1; bases outside the gene matches: 4. CDR3 length: 14 residues. CDR1 and CDR2 (germline): MNHEY, SVGEGT. CDR3 DNA sequence: TGTGCCAGCAGTCGGGGACAGCCGAACACTGAAGCTTTCTTT. Its protein is CASSRGQPNTEAFF.

This clone has more than one count but fewer than ten. This rearrangement joins TRBV7-9 to TRBJ1-2, with D unclear. Trimming stripped 1 base from V and 8 bases from J, with 8 bases between. Germline lookup yields CDR1 SEHNR and CDR2 FQNEAQ (reference sequence). The CDR3 runs to 12 residues. In DNA form, the CDR3 reads TGTGCCAGCAGCTTAGTCGAGGCGGGCTACACCTTC. Its translation: CASSLVEAGYTF. Filled out from reference TRBV7-9 and TRBJ1-2, the complete variable domain reads DTGVSQNPRHKITKRGQNVTFRCDPISEHNRLYWYRQTLGQGPEFLTYFQNEAQLEKSRLLSDRFSAERPKGSFSTLEIQRTEQGDSAMYLCASSLVEAGYTFGSGTRLTVV.

The chain recombines TRBV7-2 with TRBJ1-2; the D is unclear. The CDR3 runs 14 residues. CDR1 is SGHTA, CDR2 FQGNSA, per germline. V lost 5 bases to trimming and J lost 4 bases, with 14 bases between them. CDR3 residues: CASSDGHRTYGYTF. The CDR3 DNA reads as TGTGCCAGCAGCGATGGGCACCGTACCTATGGCTACACCTTC. Based on the CDR3 plus reference TRBV7-2 and TRBJ1-2, the full variable domain is GAGVSQSPSNKVTEKGKDVELRCDPISGHTALYWYRQSLGQGLEFLIYFQGNSAPDKSGLPSDRFSAERTGGSVSTLTIQRTQQEDSAVYLCASSDGHRTYGYTFGSGTRLTVV.